The 31 T cell receptor beta chains below were found in one sample sequenced in a study of shared clonotypes between healthy human individuals. CD45RO-negative cells were positively selected for CCR7, leaving out terminally differentiated effector memory CD45RA+ cells. Using immunoSEQ multiplex PCR, the repertoire was profiled, and TCRdb retains in-frame clones only, with some absent. Of roughly 590,000 clones in the sample, around 95% were seen once. Sequencing was performed on naive CD8+ T cells sorted from blood. Every receptor here comes from a young woman in good health.

The chain recombines TRBV10-1 with TRBJ2-5, with D perhaps TRBD2 (5 bases). With 6 bases removed from V and 2 bases from J, the gap between germline ends came to 13 bases. Per germline, CDR1 WNHNN and CDR2 SYGVQD (reference sequence). The CDR3 totals 14 residues. The CDR3 DNA sequence: TGCGCCAGCAGAACCTTAGCGTCTCAAGAGACCCAGTACTTC. It is translated as CASRTLASQETQYF.

The chain joins TRBV19 to TRBJ2-7; D is unclear. The CDR3 spans 15 residues. Between the trimmed V and J ends, which lost 1 base and 3 bases, there was a span of 13 bases. Looked up from germline, CDR1 is LNHDA and CDR2 is SQIVND (reference sequence). The CDR3 is CASSIAPRGDYEQYF. As DNA, the CDR3 is TGTGCCAGTAGTATAGCCCCCCGCGGCGACTACGAGCAGTACTTC. Based on the CDR3 plus reference TRBV19 and TRBJ2-7, the full variable domain is DGGITQSPKYLFRKEGQNVTLSCEQNLNHDAMYWYRQDPGQGLRLIYYSQIVNDFQKGDIAEGYSVSREKKESFPLTVTSAQKNPTAFYLCASSIAPRGDYEQYFGPGTRLTVT.

The chain has TRBV9 and TRBJ2-1, with 9 nucleotides matching TRBD1. The length of the CDR3 is 15 residues. Losses at the gene ends were 5 bases for V and 1 base for J; bases not matched to a gene: 4. Germline V gives CDR1 SGDLS, CDR2 YYNGEE. The CDR3 reads CASSNGQGSYNEQFF. CDR3 coding DNA: TGTGCCAGCAGTAACGGACAGGGGTCCTACAATGAGCAGTTCTTC.

This clone was detected only once. The chain recombines TRBV27 with TRBJ2-2; D remains unclear. Germline values: CDR1 MNHEY, CDR2 SMNVEV (reference sequence). Trimming pared 2 bases from V and 6 bases from J, leaving 4 bases between. The CDR3 length is 12 residues. CDR3 sequence reads: CASSLTSGELFF. The CDR3 nucleotides are TGTGCCAGCAGTTTAACATCCGGGGAGCTGTTTTTT.

This chain joins TRBV5-6 and TRBJ2-7; D is uncertain. CDR3 size: 12 residues. In germline, CDR1 is SGHDT, CDR2 YYEEEE. V shed 4 bases and J shed 3 bases, with 8 bases lying between them. The CDR3 spells CASSADGYEQYF. The CDR3 DNA sequence: TGTGCCAGCAGCGCGGACGGCTACGAGCAGTACTTC.

The gene calls are TRBV28 and TRBJ1-3; D is undetermined. This CDR3 contains 14 residues. The ends were cut back, 8 bases at V and 0 bases at J, with 11 bases in the middle. Germline values: CDR1 MDHEN, CDR2 SYDVKM. Here the CDR3 reads CASGQDFSGNTIYF. The CDR3 bases are TGTGCCAGCGGTCAGGACTTCTCTGGAAACACCATATATTTT. Looking up the rest from reference TRBV28 and TRBJ1-3 gives the full variable domain: DVKVTQSSRYLVKRTGEKVFLECVQDMDHENMFWYRQDPGLGLRLIYFSYDVKMKEKGDIPEGYSVSREKKERFSLILESASTNQTSMYLCASGQDFSGNTIYFGEGSWLTVV.

This clone was found once. This chain joins TRBV27 and TRBJ2-7; D uncertain. The V gene lost 3 bases and the J gene lost 0 bases, with 9 bases spanning the gap. Germline loops: CDR1 MNHEY, CDR2 SMNVEV (reference sequence). The CDR3 totals 14 residues. The CDR3 protein is CASSFGDTSYEQYF. The CDR3 DNA is TGTGCCAGCAGTTTCGGAGACACCTCCTACGAGCAGTACTTC.

This clone appeared once. The CDR3 bases are TGCAGCGTTGATGTGGTAGCGGCTACAGATACGCAGTATTTT. Translated, it gives CSVDVVAATDTQYF. This chain links TRBV29-1 with TRBJ2-3, with D perhaps TRBD2 (6 bases). Trimming cost V 3 bases and J 3 bases, with 13 bases left between them. CDR3 size: 14 residues. Germline V gene sequence: CDR1 SQVTM, CDR2 ANQGSEA.

The V gene is TRBV7-9, the J gene TRBJ2-2; D unclear. The germline V and J ends were trimmed by 2 bases and 1 base, with 14 bases remaining between them. CDR1 and CDR2 (germline): SEHNR, FQNEAQ (reference sequence). This CDR3 is built from 17 residues. The CDR3: CASSLSAFLENTGELFF. The DNA of the CDR3 is TGTGCCAGCAGCTTATCCGCTTTTCTGGAGAACACCGGGGAGCTGTTTTTT.

The chain has TRBV5-5 and TRBJ2-1; 8 bases match TRBD1. Germline values: CDR1 SGHKS, CDR2 YYEKEE (reference sequence). The V and J ends lost 3 bases and 4 bases, in that order; junction bases with no gene match: 6. The CDR3 has 15 residues. Here the CDR3 DNA reads TGTGCCAGCAGCTCTTTGGGACAGGAATACAATGAGCAGTTCTTC. Protein product: CASSSLGQEYNEQFF.

The chain uses TRBV4-2 and TRBJ1-1; 7 positions agree with TRBD1. This CDR3 is 14 amino acids long. In germline, CDR1 is LGHNA, CDR2 YNFKEQ. With V trimmed by 0 bases and J by 10 bases, 8 bases remained unmatched. The CDR3 nucleotides are TGTGCCAGCAGCCAAGATGAGCAGGGGGTAATAGCTTTCTTT. Protein sequence: CASSQDEQGVIAFF.

Remarks on this clone: Other DNA sequences within the sample encode an identical CDR3. The J gene is TRBJ1-1, the V gene TRBV13; TRBD1 matches 7 bases. The CDR3 loop spans 13 amino acids. The germline V gene encodes CDR1 PRHDT and CDR2 FYEKMQ (reference sequence). V gave up 1 base and J gave up 4 bases; unmatched junction bases: 0. CDR3 sequence (DNA): TGTGCCAGCAGCTTAGCAGGGGGCACTGAAGCTTTCTTT. It translates to CASSLAGGTEAFF. Together with reference TRBV13 and TRBJ1-1, the CDR3 gives the full variable domain: AAGVIQSPRHLIKEKRETATLKCYPIPRHDTVYWYQQGPGQDPQFLISFYEKMQSDKGSIPDRFSAQQFSDYHSELNMSSLELGDSALYFCASSLAGGTEAFFGQGTRLTVV.

This chain links TRBV19 with TRBJ2-1, with D possibly being TRBD1 or TRBD2 (6 bases each). Germline V gene data show CDR1 as LNHDA and CDR2 as SQIVND (reference sequence). V lost 5 bases, J lost 8 bases, and 16 bases lay in between. The CDR3 has 14 residues. The CDR3 DNA is TGTGCCAGTAGTTGGGGGGCGGGCCGGTATGAGCAGTTCTTC. This sequence encodes CASSWGAGRYEQFF.

The J gene is TRBJ2-7, the V gene TRBV13; 12 bases are shared with TRBD1. Germline CDR1 reads PRHDT; CDR2 reads FYEKMQ (reference sequence). Losses at the gene ends were 0 bases for V and 3 bases for J; bases not matched to a gene: 3. The CDR3 sequence is 16 residues long. CDR3 loop: CASSLGGQGAVYEQYF. The CDR3 DNA reads as TGTGCCAGCAGCTTAGGGGGACAGGGGGCGGTCTACGAGCAGTACTTC. The full variable domain, rest sourced from reference TRBV13 and TRBJ2-7, is AAGVIQSPRHLIKEKRETATLKCYPIPRHDTVYWYQQGPGQDPQFLISFYEKMQSDKGSIPDRFSAQQFSDYHSELNMSSLELGDSALYFCASSLGGQGAVYEQYFGPGTRLTVT.

This chain connects TRBV6-5 to TRBJ2-7; 7 bases agree with TRBD1. The V segment lost 2 bases and the J segment 2 bases; nucleotides outside the gene matches: 9. This CDR3 is built from 16 residues. CDR1 and CDR2 from the germline V gene are MNHEY and SVGAGI. The CDR3: CASSYGSQGVPYEQYF. The CDR3 bases are TGTGCCAGCAGTTACGGTTCCCAGGGGGTCCCCTACGAGCAGTACTTC.

The chain's CDR3 is CASSQEALAGDTQYF. DNA of the CDR3: TGTGCCAGCAGCCAAGAAGCCCTAGCGGGTGATACGCAGTATTTT. This chain connects TRBV4-2 to TRBJ2-3, with TRBD2 matching 8 bases. The CDR3 totals 15 residues. Germline values: CDR1 LGHNA, CDR2 YNFKEQ. The V and J ends lost 0 bases and 6 bases, in that order; junction bases with no gene match: 5.

This chain joins TRBV28 and TRBJ2-7; 14 bases map to TRBD2. Germline values: CDR1 MDHEN, CDR2 SYDVKM. J was trimmed by 4 bases and V by 7 bases; bases with no gene match: 9. CDR3 length: 16 amino acids. The CDR3, as DNA: TGTGCCAGCACCGTACTGACTAGCGGGAGGGCGTACGAGCAGTACTTC. Its translation: CASTVLTSGRAYEQYF.

This clone was detected once. V and J are TRBV4-1 and TRBJ1-1; possible D gene TRBD1, 6 bases. The CDR3 loop spans 13 amino acids. From germline, CDR1 is MGHRA and CDR2 YSYEKL. V lost 4 bases and J lost 1, with 7 bases in between. CDR3 loop: CASSRTENTEAFF. CDR3 nucleotide sequence: TGCGCCAGCAGCCGGACAGAGAACACTGAAGCTTTCTTT.

Of note for this clone: The sample carries other DNA sequences with the same CDR3. The rearrangement links TRBV19 to TRBJ1-2; D unresolved. CDR1 is LNHDA and CDR2 is SQIVND in the germline V gene (reference sequence). CDR3 length: 13 residues. V was pared by 3 bases and J by 5 bases, with 10 bases between. CDR3 DNA: TGTGCCAGTAGTATTAGTCAGAAGTATGGCTACACCTTC. Translated, it gives CASSISQKYGYTF.

This sequence joins TRBV30 and TRBJ1-2; possible D gene TRBD1, 5 bases. V lost 0 bases, J lost 6 bases, and 11 bases lay in between. CDR1 GTSNPN and CDR2 SVGIG come from the germline V gene (reference sequence). This CDR3 is built from 13 residues. This CDR3 reads CAWSVGTEDGYTF. CDR3 nucleotides: TGTGCCTGGAGTGTAGGGACGGAGGATGGCTACACCTTC.

The CDR3 coding sequence is TGCGCCAGCAGCCTAAGTGGGGACCCGGGGTGGAACGATGAGCAGTTCTTC. This encodes CASSLSGDPGWNDEQFF. The chain combines TRBV4-1 with TRBJ2-1; D may be TRBD1 or TRBD2 (5 bases each). This CDR3 is built from 17 residues. V lost 4 bases to trimming and J lost 8 bases, with 24 bases between them. Germline V gene lookup returns CDR1 MGHRA and CDR2 YSYEKL.

This chain links TRBV28 with TRBJ2-5, with 7 bases matching TRBD2. The CDR3 spans 20 residues. The germline gives CDR1 MDHEN, CDR2 SYDVKM. V lost 6 bases, J lost 1 base, and 23 bases stayed unmatched. CDR3 loop: CASRGREQRVGGPPQETQYF. CDR3 bases: TGTGCCAGCAGGGGGCGGGAGCAGCGGGTCGGGGGACCTCCCCAAGAGACCCAGTACTTC. Full variable domain (rest looked up from reference TRBV28 and TRBJ2-5): DVKVTQSSRYLVKRTGEKVFLECVQDMDHENMFWYRQDPGLGLRLIYFSYDVKMKEKGDIPEGYSVSREKKERFSLILESASTNQTSMYLCASRGREQRVGGPPQETQYFGPGTRLLVL.

This clone was detected only once. This CDR3 is also generated by other DNA sequences in the sample. V and J are TRBV7-9 and TRBJ2-7, with D perhaps given as TRBD1 or TRBD2 (5 bases each). The CDR3 consists of 14 residues. The ends were cut back, 5 bases at V and 0 bases at J, with 11 bases in the middle. CDR1 is SEHNR and CDR2 is FQNEAQ in the germline V gene (reference sequence). The CDR3 reads CASSRDRSSYEQYF. The DNA for the CDR3 is TGTGCCAGCAGCCGGGACCGCAGCTCCTACGAGCAGTACTTC.

This sequence joins TRBV5-6 and TRBJ2-2, with 11 bases identical to TRBD2. J was trimmed by 5 bases and V by 0 bases; bases with no gene match: 0. Per the germline V gene, CDR1 is SGHDT and CDR2 is YYEEEE. The CDR3 is 15 residues long. CDR3 DNA: TGTGCCAGCAGCTTGGCTAGCGGGGGGACCGGGGAGCTGTTTTTT. Its protein product is CASSLASGGTGELFF.

The chain carries TRBV27 and TRBJ2-4; D unresolved. The CDR3 totals 10 residues. CDR1 MNHEY and CDR2 SMNVEV come from the germline V gene (reference sequence). Written as DNA, the CDR3 is TGTGCTCCTAACCAAAACATTCAGTACTTC. It yields the protein CAPNQNIQYF.

The V and J genes are TRBV7-8 and TRBJ2-3; D possibly corresponds to TRBD2 (6 bases). Trimming shortened V by 6 bases and J by 4 bases, and 20 bases separated the two germline ends. Germline CDR1 reads SGHVS; CDR2 reads FQNEAQ. The CDR3 extends over 16 amino acids. CDR3 sequence (DNA): TGTGCCAGCAGGCCCCCGGGACTGCCATTTCCAGATACGCAGTATTTT. Its translation: CASRPPGLPFPDTQYF.

V and J are TRBV27 and TRBJ2-2, with 8 positions matching TRBD2. CDR1 and CDR2 (germline): MNHEY, SMNVEV (reference sequence). The CDR3 loop spans 16 amino acids. V lost 5 bases to trimming and J lost 5 bases; unmatched junction nucleotides: 10. CDR3 nucleotides: TGTGCCAGCAGTGCCAGCTCCGGGGGGGAGACCGGGGAGCTGTTTTTT. The encoded protein is CASSASSGGETGELFF.

The chain's CDR3 is CASSSIQGAWETQYF. The DNA for the CDR3 is TGTGCCAGCAGCAGCATACAGGGGGCCTGGGAGACCCAGTACTTC. J is TRBJ2-5 and V is TRBV6-5, with 9 bases fitting TRBD1. With V trimmed by 6 bases and J by 5 bases, 10 bases remained unmatched. In germline, CDR1 is MNHEY, CDR2 SVGAGI. The CDR3 contains 15 residues.

The CDR3 DNA reads TGTGCCAGCAGCTCGATGGGACAGCGTCCCACAGATACGCAGTATTTT. Protein: CASSSMGQRPTDTQYF. The rearrangement joins TRBV5-6 to TRBJ2-3; TRBD1 matches 7 bases. V was clipped by 3 bases and J by 2 bases; unmatched bases: 9. The germline gives CDR1 SGHDT, CDR2 YYEEEE. This CDR3 contains 16 residues.

V is TRBV7-9 and J is TRBJ2-7; D is perhaps TRBD1 or TRBD2 (5 bases each). This CDR3 spans 15 amino acids. V was pared by 1 base and J by 5 bases, with 15 bases between. The germline V gene encodes CDR1 SEHNR and CDR2 FQNEAQ (reference sequence). The CDR3 is CASSLVGLAQDEQYF. CDR3 DNA sequence: TGTGCCAGCAGCTTAGTTGGCCTAGCACAGGACGAGCAGTACTTC. Full variable domain (missing parts from reference TRBV7-9 and TRBJ2-7): DTGVSQNPRHKITKRGQNVTFRCDPISEHNRLYWYRQTLGQGPEFLTYFQNEAQLEKSRLLSDRFSAERPKGSFSTLEIQRTEQGDSAMYLCASSLVGLAQDEQYFGPGTRLTVT.

V and J are TRBV2 and TRBJ2-5; D unresolved. The DNA matches TRBJ2-7 better at its end, which makes the J call doubtful. This CDR3 has 11 residues. Germline V gene lookup returns CDR1 SNHLY and CDR2 FYNNEI. Here the CDR3 reads CASQLGNEQYF. In DNA, the CDR3 is TGTGCCAGTCAATTGGGGAACGAGCAGTACTTC.